This T cell receptor beta chain came from a study of OX40 agonist ivuxolimab in advanced cancers. Only in-frame clones appear in the TCRdb table, and some are missing; sequencing was by immunoSEQ multiplex PCR. The data show approximately 62,000 clones, about 91% seen once. Per germline, CDR1 LNHDA and CDR2 SQIVND (reference sequence). This CDR3 has 17 residues. After removal of 5 bases from V and 5 bases from J, the junction contained 18 bases not matched to a gene. The chain couples TRBV19 to TRBJ2-7; TRBD1 matches at 7 bases. The source is an adult with an advanced solid tumor such as melanoma, head and neck, liver or kidney cancer. The material sequenced was CD4+ or CD8+ T cells sorted from blood, taken in a trial of the OX40 agonist ivuxolimab. CDR3 amino acids: CASSYDYGDRVGHEQYF. The CDR3 DNA is TGTGCCAGTAGTTATGATTATGGAGACAGGGTAGGCCACGAGCAGTACTTC. Full variable domain (missing parts from reference TRBV19 and TRBJ2-7): DGGITQSPKYLFRKEGQNVTLSCEQNLNHDAMYWYRQDPGQGLRLIYYSQIVNDFQKGDIAEGYSVSREKKESFPLTVTSAQKNPTAFYLCASSYDYGDRVGHEQYFGPGTRLTVT.